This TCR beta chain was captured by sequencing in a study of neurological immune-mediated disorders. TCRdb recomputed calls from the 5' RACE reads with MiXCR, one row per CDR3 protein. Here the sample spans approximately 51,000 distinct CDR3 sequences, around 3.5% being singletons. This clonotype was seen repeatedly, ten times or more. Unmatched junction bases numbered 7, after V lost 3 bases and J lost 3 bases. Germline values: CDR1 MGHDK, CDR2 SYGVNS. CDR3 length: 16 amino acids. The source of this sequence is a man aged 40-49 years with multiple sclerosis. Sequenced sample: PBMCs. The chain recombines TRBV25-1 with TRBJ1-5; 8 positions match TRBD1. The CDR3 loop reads CASSDAGQEDNQPQHF. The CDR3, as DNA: TGTGCCAGCAGTGACGCGGGACAGGAAGACAATCAGCCCCAGCATTTT.